One and the same sample provided the 17 T cell receptor beta chains below, sequenced in a study of CD8 T cells in ankylosing spondylitis. General study results and limits: It appeared that ankylosing spondylitis blood was characterized by a TCR beta motif of about 8 highly homologous variants.

These receptors are not linked to any known antigen. TCRdb re-derived calls from the 5' RACE reads in MiXCR, one entry per CDR3 protein. The sample has 750,000 to 850,000 distinct CDR3 sequences, about an eighth seen once. The source material was blood, either unsorted or a sorted T cell fraction (not recorded which). Receptors originate from a male donor with ankylosing spondylitis.

This clonotype was picked up many times. CDR3 region: CSATVYQETQYF. DNA for the CDR3: TGCAGTGCTACAGTGTACCAAGAGACCCAGTACTTC. The rearrangement joins TRBV20-1 to TRBJ2-5; D is ambiguous. The CDR3 covers 12 residues. V gave up 4 bases and J gave up 0 bases, with 6 bases separating them. From germline, CDR1 is DFQATT and CDR2 SNEGSKA (reference sequence).

This clonotype came up many times. This rearrangement joins TRBV20-1 to TRBJ2-4; 9 positions match TRBD2. CDR1 and CDR2 (germline): DFQATT, SNEGSKA (reference sequence). J was trimmed by 6 bases and V by 6 bases; bases with no gene match: 9. The CDR3 length is 14 residues. The CDR3 DNA reads as TGCAGTGCCCCGGATGGACTAGCGAGAAACATTCAGTACTTC. This translates into CSAPDGLARNIQYF.

The table lists this clonotype with a few counts. The chain joins TRBV25-1 to TRBJ2-5; D unresolved. The CDR3 spans 12 residues. Germline CDR1 is MGHDK and CDR2 is SYGVNS. Trimming left V 6 bases short and J 4 bases short, with 9 bases between. The CDR3 protein is CASRGILETQYF. CDR3 nucleotide sequence: TGTGCCAGCAGGGGGATCCTAGAGACCCAGTACTTC. Using reference TRBV25-1 and TRBJ2-5 for the parts outside the CDR3, the full variable domain is EADIYQTPRYLVIGTGKKITLECSQTMGHDKMYWYQQDPGMELHLIHYSYGVNSTEKGDLSSESTVSRIRTEHFPLTLESARPSHTSQYLCASRGILETQYFGPGTRLLVL.

There are a few counts of this clonotype. V is TRBV10-3 and J is TRBJ1-6; 8 positions agree with TRBD1. CDR3 length: 15 amino acids. Per the germline V gene, CDR1 is ENHRY and CDR2 is SYGVKD. V gave up 6 bases and J gave up 6 bases; unmatched junction bases: 7. Here the CDR3 DNA reads TGTGCCATCAGCGTGGACAGGGAGGGTAATTCACCCCTCCACTTT. This sequence encodes CAISVDREGNSPLHF.

The rearrangement joins TRBV28 to TRBJ2-3; D gene ambiguous. There are 14 residues in the CDR3. The germline V and J ends were trimmed by 4 bases and 1 base, with 9 bases remaining between them. The germline V gene has CDR1 MDHEN and CDR2 SYDVKM. The CDR3 sequence: CASSSPGRTDTQYF. The CDR3 DNA sequence: TGTGCCAGCAGTTCCCCAGGTCGCACAGATACGCAGTATTTT.

This clonotype turned up a few times. The CDR3 DNA reads as TGTGCCAGCAGTTACTCGGGCAATGAGCAGTTCTTC. Residues: CASSYSGNEQFF. The chain joins TRBV6-5 to TRBJ2-1; D is unresolved. The CDR3 extends over 12 amino acids. Germline V gene lookup returns CDR1 MNHEY and CDR2 SVGAGI. V lost 0 bases and J 6 bases, leaving 3 bases between the germline ends.

V is TRBV27 and J is TRBJ2-1, with 8 positions matching TRBD2. Germline trimming cut 6 bases from V and 3 bases from J; bases unmatched to any gene: 10. This CDR3 has 16 residues. Germline lookup yields CDR1 MNHEY and CDR2 SMNVEV (reference sequence). The CDR3 loop is CASSPILAGLYNEQFF. CDR3 coding DNA: TGTGCCAGCAGCCCCATATTAGCGGGACTCTACAATGAGCAGTTCTTC.

A few counts support this clonotype. The genes are TRBV5-1 and TRBJ2-7; TRBD2 might be the D (5 bases). Germline V gene data show CDR1 as SGHRS and CDR2 as YFSETQ. This CDR3 contains 15 residues. Between the trimmed V and J ends, which lost 7 bases and 4 bases, there was a span of 21 bases. CDR3 protein: CASVGRAAGLYEQYF. CDR3 DNA: TGCGCCAGCGTAGGACGGGCGGCGGGCCTTTACGAGCAGTACTTC.

The chain carries TRBV10-3 and TRBJ1-2; D uncertain. With 1 base removed from V and 9 bases from J, the gap between germline ends came to 15 bases. The CDR3 spans 14 residues. In germline, CDR1 is ENHRY, CDR2 SYGVKD. CDR3 bases: TGTGCCATCAGTGAGTACGAGACCACCGGGAGCTACACCTTC. Translation gives CAISEYETTGSYTF.

The gene calls are TRBV24-1 and TRBJ1-2; 10 positions agree with TRBD1. With V trimmed by 4 bases and J by 2 bases, 3 bases remained unmatched. The CDR3 loop spans 15 amino acids. From germline, CDR1 is KGHDR and CDR2 SFDVKD. The CDR3 is CATSDPTGGNYGYTF. CDR3 DNA: TGTGCCACCAGTGACCCGACAGGGGGCAACTATGGCTACACCTTC.

This clonotype came up a few times. J is TRBJ2-1 and V is TRBV5-1; D is undetermined. The germline V gene encodes CDR1 SGHRS and CDR2 YFSETQ. V lost 3 bases to trimming and J lost 3 bases, with 13 bases between them. The CDR3 has 15 residues. CDR3 DNA sequence: TGCGCCAGCAGCTCCGAGGTGGGCAGCTACAATGAGCAGTTCTTC. Translated: CASSSEVGSYNEQFF. Combining the CDR3 with reference TRBV5-1 and TRBJ2-1 gives the whole variable domain KAGVTQTPRYLIKTRGQQVTLSCSPISGHRSVSWYQQTPGQGLQFLFEYFSETQRNKGNFPGRFSGRQFSNSRSEMNVSTLELGDSALYLCASSSEVGSYNEQFFGPGTRLTVL.

The rearrangement uses TRBV4-3 and TRBJ2-7, with TRBD2 matching over 10 bases. The germline V gene encodes CDR1 LGHNA and CDR2 YSLEER. Trimming took 0 bases from V and 2 from J; bases not matched to a gene: 10. This CDR3 comprises 18 residues. The CDR3 DNA reads as TGCGCCAGCAGCCAAGAGGGCTCACTAGCGGGAAGCCCCTACGAGCAGTACTTC. Protein product: CASSQEGSLAGSPYEQYF.

This clonotype came up a few times. The V and J genes are TRBV20-1 and TRBJ2-2, with 13 bases fitting TRBD2. The junction had 2 bases not matched to a gene; V was cut back by 1 base and J by 0 bases. Germline loops: CDR1 DFQATT, CDR2 SNEGSKA (reference sequence). The CDR3 has 17 residues. In DNA, the CDR3 is TGCAGTGCTAGAGGAGGGACTAGCGGGACGAACACCGGGGAGCTGTTTTTT. It yields the protein CSARGGTSGTNTGELFF.

This rearrangement joins TRBV20-1 to TRBJ2-7; 10 bases match TRBD2. Trimming removed 8 bases from V and 2 bases from J; junction bases left unmatched: 9. Per germline, CDR1 DFQATT and CDR2 SNEGSKA (reference sequence). This CDR3 comprises 14 residues. The CDR3 sequence is CSSVGLAFTYEQYF. CDR3 DNA sequence: TGCAGTAGTGTGGGACTAGCGTTTACCTACGAGCAGTACTTC.

This clonotype was seen repeatedly, ten times or more. The J gene is TRBJ1-2, the V gene TRBV20-1; possible D gene TRBD1, 5 bases. CDR3 size: 12 residues. Per germline, CDR1 DFQATT and CDR2 SNEGSKA (reference sequence). Trimming stripped 7 bases from V and 8 bases from J, with 17 bases between. Written as DNA, the CDR3 is TGCAGTGTGGCCGGGACGGTTGACGGCTACACCTTC. This sequence encodes CSVAGTVDGYTF.

This clonotype was counted many times. The V gene is TRBV20-1, the J gene TRBJ2-5; TRBD1 aligns across 9 bases. The CDR3 has 15 residues. CDR1 is DFQATT and CDR2 is SNEGSKA in the germline V gene (reference sequence). V shed 0 bases and J 2 bases; nucleotides not matched to a gene: 4. CDR3 loop: CSARDPGQGQETQYF. The CDR3 DNA is TGCAGTGCTAGAGACCCGGGACAGGGTCAAGAGACCCAGTACTTC.

This clonotype appeared many times. The junction and the germline gene differ at one end; a read error may be behind it. The V call is TRBV5-1, the J call TRBJ2-3, with D uncertain. CDR1 is SGHRS, CDR2 YFSETQ, per germline. This CDR3 contains 13 residues. The CDR3 here is CASSPTSTDTQYF. The CDR3 DNA follows: TGTGCCAGCAGCCCAACTAGCACAGATACGCAGTATTTT.